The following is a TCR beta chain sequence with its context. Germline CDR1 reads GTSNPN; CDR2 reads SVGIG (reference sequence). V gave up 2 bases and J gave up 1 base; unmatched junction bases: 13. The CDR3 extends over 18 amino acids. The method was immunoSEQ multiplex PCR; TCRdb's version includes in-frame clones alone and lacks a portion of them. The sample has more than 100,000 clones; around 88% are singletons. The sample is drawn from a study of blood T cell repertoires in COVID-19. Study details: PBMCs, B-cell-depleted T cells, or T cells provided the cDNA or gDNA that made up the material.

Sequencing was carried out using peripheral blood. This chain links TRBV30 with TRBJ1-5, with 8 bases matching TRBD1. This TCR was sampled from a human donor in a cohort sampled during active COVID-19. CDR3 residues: CAWSWSGQGGLSNQPQHF. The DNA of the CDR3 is TGTGCCTGGAGTTGGAGTGGACAGGGCGGTTTGAGCAATCAGCCCCAGCATTTT.